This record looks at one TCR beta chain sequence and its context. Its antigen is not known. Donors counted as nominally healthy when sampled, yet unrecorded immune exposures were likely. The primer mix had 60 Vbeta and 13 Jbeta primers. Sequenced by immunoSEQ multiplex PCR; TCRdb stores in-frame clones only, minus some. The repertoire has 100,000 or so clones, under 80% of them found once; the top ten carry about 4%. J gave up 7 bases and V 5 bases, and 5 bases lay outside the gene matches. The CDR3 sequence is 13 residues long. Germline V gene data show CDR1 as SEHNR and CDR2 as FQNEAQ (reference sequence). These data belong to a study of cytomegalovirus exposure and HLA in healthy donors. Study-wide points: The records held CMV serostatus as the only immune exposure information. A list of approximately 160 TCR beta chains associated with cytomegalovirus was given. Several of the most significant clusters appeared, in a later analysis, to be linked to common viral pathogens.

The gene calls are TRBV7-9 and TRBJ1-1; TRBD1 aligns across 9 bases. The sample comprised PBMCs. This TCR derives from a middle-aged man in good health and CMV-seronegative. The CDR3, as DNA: TGTGCCAGCAGCCTCGGACAGGGGAATGAAGCTTTCTTT. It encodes CASSLGQGNEAFF.